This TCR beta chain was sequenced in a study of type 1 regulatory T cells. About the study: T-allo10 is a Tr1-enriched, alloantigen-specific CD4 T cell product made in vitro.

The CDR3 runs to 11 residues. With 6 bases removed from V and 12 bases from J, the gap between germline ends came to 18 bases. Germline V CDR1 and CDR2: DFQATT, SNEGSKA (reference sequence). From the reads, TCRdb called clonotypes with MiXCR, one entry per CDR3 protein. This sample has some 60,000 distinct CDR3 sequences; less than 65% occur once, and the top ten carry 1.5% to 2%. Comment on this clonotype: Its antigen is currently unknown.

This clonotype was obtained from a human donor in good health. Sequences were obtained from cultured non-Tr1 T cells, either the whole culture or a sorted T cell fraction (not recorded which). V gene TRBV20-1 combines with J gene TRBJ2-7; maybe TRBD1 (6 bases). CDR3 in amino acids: CSALQTGGLYF. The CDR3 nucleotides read TGCAGTGCCCTTCAGACAGGCGGGCTGTACTTC.